This record looks at one TCR beta chain sequence and its context. No antigen is known for it. No qualities accompany the bases; no much larger clone lies one base away. This sample stems from a study of cytomegalovirus exposure and HLA in healthy donors (dated by TCRdb to 2016 to 2017). Background for the entire study: In an earlier analysis of about 560 of the donors, about 270 Gb of sequence data and roughly 100 million unique TCR beta sequences from 180 million or so T cells were reported. An early release covering over 500 HLA-typed donors comprised roughly 300 gigabases of sequencing data and tens of millions of unique TCR sequences. Of the 350 to 400 genotyped donors, around 81% fell in the genetic ancestry cluster associated with self-reported Caucasian donors. The study was designed to test whether signatures of past pathogen exposure could be identified by cataloging public T cell receptors. The study used immunosequencing to profile the T cell repertoires of several hundred subjects and linked those repertoires to cytomegalovirus serostatus. In addition to the first cohort of 666 subjects, a separate validation cohort of 100 to 150 different subjects was used. To predict cytomegalovirus infection status, the study brought together high-throughput TCR immunosequencing, statistical association of individual TCRs with disease status, and machine learning. In a later analysis, previously published TCR beta repertoires from 550 to 750 donors were re-analyzed and high-resolution HLA genotyping was added so that TCR occurrence patterns could be studied. Rather than using new phenotypic data, the later analysis identified candidate immune exposures from TCR beta sequences and from how often those sequences occurred across donors. An earlier analysis of a few hundred of the donors applied high-throughput TCR beta sequencing to assess whether each TCR beta V gene segment acted as functional or pseudogenic. Donor age, sex, ethnicity and CMV serostatus were collected together with the repertoire data. A later genetic analysis took genome-wide SNP genotypes for about 65% of the 666 donors and used that subset as a discovery cohort. Every discovery cohort repertoire had been produced on one sequencing platform. Both class I and class II loci were covered by HLA typing, at four-digit resolution. Typing coverage differed by locus: A, B, C, DRB1 and DQB1 were typed in about 620-630 donors, DQA1 in about 510, DPA1 in 600 to 610, and DPB1 in approximately 450. Several DR-DQ haplotypes were handled as single units for association and clustering because linkage in the cohort was strong. Among some 410 genotyped donors of the cohort, an average of roughly 240,000 unique TCR beta nucleotide sequences were sequenced per donor, roughly 18% of them non-productive. General study outcomes and caveats: Strong co-occurrence of HLA alleles, especially DR and DQ, made assigning TCR associations to individual alleles difficult. According to a later analysis, TCR association rates differed among HLA loci, with DRB1 alleles showing the most associated TCRs and HLA-C alleles showing the fewest. In a later analysis, HLA-associated TCR beta chains showed more clonal expansion and lower generation probabilities than non-associated chains that were equally common. Immune exposure information for the cohort was limited to CMV serostatus. An association between a missense DCLRE1C variant and V-gene and J-gene trimming of TCR beta chains was found in a later genetic analysis and replicated in an independent cohort. A further reported finding was that TCR beta sequences accurately predicted the HLA-A and HLA-B alleles for most subjects in the first cohort. A later analysis reported that several top co-occurrence clusters appeared linked to parvovirus B19, influenza, CMV and Epstein-Barr virus. Because counts were too low, about 15 rarely observed V segments, including chromosome 9 orphons, were left out of the earlier analysis of 587 of the donors. Presence/absence analyses assumed roughly uniform sequencing depth across donors, an assumption that may not hold. A cluster of highly shared sequence variants was judged likely to be a technical artifact of the sequencing pipeline. In vitro tests confirmed that a few of the cytomegalovirus-associated TCR beta chains recognize cytomegalovirus antigens. Cytomegalovirus status was reported to be diagnosed by the classifier with high specificity and sensitivity in both the original and validation cohorts. The cohort was sequenced for TCR beta chains only, and without alpha or paired-chain data the features that could be detected were limited. At a false discovery rate of 0.05, a later analysis linked 15,000 to 20,000 TCR beta sequences to specific HLA alleles. Most CMV-associated TCR beta chains appeared to be HLA-restricted in a later analysis, and the HLA associations seemed to be driven largely by CMV exposure. Some IMGT-functional V segments, including TRBV6-2 and TRBV6-3, could not be distinguished by the 87-base-pair reads and were therefore excluded. Linkage disequilibrium might explain the correlated functional status among segregating V segments, but an unknown experimental factor could not be ruled out. HLA typing was unavailable for some donors at each locus, so association tests used only the typed subset. In a later genetic analysis, fewer N-insertions in productive TCRs were reported among donors in an Asian-associated ancestry cluster than the approximately 630-donor mean. It was suggested by the authors that the approach could potentially be generalized to other disease states and immunological phenotypes. While some public TCRs were present in many individuals, most TCR sequences turned up only very rarely across donors. A total of roughly 160 TCR beta chains were listed by the study as associated with cytomegalovirus. In an earlier analysis of some 500 of the donors, most TCR beta V segments were observed in productive rearrangements about 87% or about 30% of the time, broadly matching IMGT annotations.

To prepare the library, the immunoSEQ multiplex PCR assay was applied. For the multiplex PCR, a mixture combining 60 forward primers for TCR Vbeta segments and 13 reverse primers for TCR Jbeta segments was used. A multiplex PCR assay on genomic DNA amplified the CDR3 region of rearranged TCR beta genes. On the Illumina HiSeq System, the amplified TCR beta libraries were sequenced as 87-base-pair reads. For the original study's pipeline: Across the roughly 670 repertoires, a later analysis counted approximately 83 million unique TCR beta chains, 9 million to 14 million of which were shared by at least two donors. Raw reads were error-corrected and collapsed into unique sequences by a nearest-neighbor algorithm in which closely related sequences were merged to remove PCR and sequencing errors. CDR3 sequences were aligned to IMGT reference sequences to assign V, D and J gene segments. For a sequence to be retained, at least a six-nucleotide match to both a V gene segment and a J gene segment was required. A rearrangement counted as productive if the CDR3 had no stop codons and remained in frame with V and J, and every other rearrangement counted as non-productive. Following IMGT convention, CDR3 was defined as the stretch from the second conserved V-encoded cysteine up to the conserved J-encoded phenylalanine. Sequences without an unambiguous match to a single V gene segment were excluded from the earlier analysis of about 640 of the donors. In an earlier analysis of around 600 of the donors, V segments were called functional above 56.7% productive rearrangements and were called segregating when the between-donor standard deviation exceeded 5%. A statistical classification framework was developed to diagnose cytomegalovirus status using the catalog of TCR beta chain sequences. A later analysis assigned V and J genes by comparing TCR nucleotide sequences with IMGT/GENE-DB human TR gene sequences. A later analysis assigned CDR3 sequences and most-parsimonious VDJ recombination scenarios with the TCRdist pipeline. In a later analysis, each TCR beta chain was defined by its CDR3 amino acid sequence together with its V-gene family, and reads without a unique V-gene family were excluded. As a way to deal with suspected cross-contamination and a sequencing artifact, a later analysis dropped 500 to 700 nucleotide sequences that were highly shared and had low generation probability. For each public chain, a later analysis derived a clonal expansion index from normalized ranks of inferred template counts within each repertoire. A later analysis computed generation probabilities with a VDJ recombination model fitted to out-of-frame rearrangements, and checked the results against IGoR. A later analysis scored TCR-TCR, TCR-HLA and TCR-CMV co-occurrence with hypergeometric tests, applying a repertoire-size bias correction to TCR pairs. False discovery rates were estimated in a later analysis by permuting HLA or CMV assignments 20 times. In a later analysis, co-occurring TCRs were grouped using DBSCAN, and TCRdist sequence similarity was added for clustering within HLA-allele-positive subsets. For co-occurrence clustering, repertoires with fewer than 30,000 or more than 120,000 public chains were excluded, along with four to six repertoires with anomalous nucleotide sharing. Drawn from immuneACCESS, this table holds only the in-frame rearrangements with V and J called that TCRdb kept. Clones are partly lost; checked studies trace under half to an unresolved V gene and leave the rest unexplained. For V, J and clone size, that table is used; D and trimming come from the DNA. The sample table contains about 160,000 clones; only one count was recorded for roughly four fifths of them. The leading ten clones occupy around 1.4% of the sample.

Taken from cysteine to phenylalanine, the CDR3 has 14 residues. Kept here is only the CDR3 DNA, which spans 42 bases and is read in frame from base 1. The germline V gene encodes CDR1 SGHTA and CDR2 FQGNSA. The trim is 3 bases for V and 10 bases for J, with a gap of 13 bases between the germline ends. The cohort comprised fewer than 750 healthy bone marrow donors. Cohort members were all nominally healthy when sampled, although unrecorded immune exposures were likely present. The donor tested CMV seronegative and was one of the 352 seronegative cohort members. Each donor provided a peripheral blood sample, and peripheral blood mononuclear cells were used for TCR beta sequencing. Genomic DNA extraction from the blood cell samples was performed with the Qiagen DNeasy Blood Extraction Kit.

This TCR came from a man in his sixties in good health and CMV-seronegative. Specimen: PBMCs. The chain uses TRBV7-2 and TRBJ1-6; no D segment can be confidently identified. The CDR3 protein sequence reads: CASSFSVGGSPLHF. The DNA sequence reads TGTGCCAGCAGCTTTAGTGTTGGAGGATCACCCCTCCACTTT.